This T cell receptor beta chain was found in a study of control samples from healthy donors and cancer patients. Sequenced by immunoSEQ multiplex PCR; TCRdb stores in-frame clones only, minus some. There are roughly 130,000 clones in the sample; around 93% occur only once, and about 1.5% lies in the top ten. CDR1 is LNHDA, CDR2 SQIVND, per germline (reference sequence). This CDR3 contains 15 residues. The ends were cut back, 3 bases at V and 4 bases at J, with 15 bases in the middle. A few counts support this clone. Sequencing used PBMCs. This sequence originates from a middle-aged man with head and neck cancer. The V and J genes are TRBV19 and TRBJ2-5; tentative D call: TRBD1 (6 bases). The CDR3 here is CASSIGHRVGETQYF. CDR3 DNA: TGTGCCAGTAGTATTGGTCACAGGGTAGGAGAGACCCAGTACTTC.